A selection of T cell receptor beta chains follows, all from one sample in a study of identifying expanded T cells in peripheral blood. Method: immunoSEQ multiplex PCR; TCRdb's copy keeps in-frame clones and lacks some. The repertoire holds 81,000 or so clones, with 84% as singletons. Sequenced input: blood. Receptor source: a person aged 18 to 75 in good health. CDR3s include the opening cysteine and the closing phenylalanine or tryptophan. A D gene is named only where the DNA matches it firmly. Some rows mark clone size as missing; the rest say once, few, many or name a class of expanded clone.

V	D	J	size	DNA	CDR3
TRBV10-3	TRBD1	TRBJ2-2	NA	TGTGCCATCAGTCGGGACAGGGGGCTCACCGGGGAGCTGTTTTTT	CAISRDRGLTGELFF
TRBV30	TRBD1	TRBJ1-4	NA	TGTGCCTGGGCGACAGGGTTTGGGGCTGAAAAACTGTTTTTT	CAWATGFGAEKLFF
TRBV6-5	NA	TRBJ2-2	NA	TGTGCCAGCTGGCGGGCGCGCGACACCGGGGAGCTGTTTTTT	CASWRARDTGELFF
TRBV6-5	TRBD1	TRBJ1-1	NA	TGTGCCAGCAGTTACGACCTGACAGGGTTTGAAGCTTTCTTT	CASSYDLTGFEAFF
TRBV28	TRBD2	TRBJ2-7	NA	TGTGCCAGCAGTTTGGGAGGGAGCTACGAGCAGTACTTC	CASSLGGSYEQYF
TRBV19	TRBD1	TRBJ1-1	few	TGTGCCAGTAGTTTCGGACAGGGTGAAGCTTTCTTT	CASSFGQGEAFF
TRBV18	NA	TRBJ1-3	NA	TGTGCCAGCTCACCACAGTTTAGCTCTGGAAACACCATATATTTT	CASSPQFSSGNTIYF
TRBV5-4	NA	TRBJ2-7	NA	TGTGCCAGCAGCTTCGAGGGGGGCGTCTTGTACGAGCAGTACTTC	CASSFEGGVLYEQYF
TRBV7-9	TRBD1	TRBJ1-2	NA	TGTGCCAGCAGCCCCCAGGGGGCCCTCGGTGGCTACACCTTC	CASSPQGALGGYTF
TRBV28	NA	TRBJ2-7	NA	TGTGCCAGCAGTAGCTCTACGACTGGAGCCTACGAGCAGTACTTC	CASSSSTTGAYEQYF
TRBV2	NA	TRBJ2-7	NA	TGTGCCAGCAGTGAGAACAGGGTTTCCTACGAGCAGTACTTC	CASSENRVSYEQYF
TRBV7-2	NA	TRBJ1-2	NA	TGTGCCAGCAGCTTAAATCGTGACAGCAACTATGGCTACACCTTC	CASSLNRDSNYGYTF
TRBV11-1	NA	TRBJ1-1	NA	TGTGCCAGCAGCTTAGAACTGAACACTGAAGCTTTCTTT	CASSLELNTEAFF
TRBV27	NA	TRBJ1-4	NA	TGTGCCAGCAGTTTTAGCGGGACCGGAGAAAAACTGTTTTTT	CASSFSGTGEKLFF
TRBV6-5	NA	TRBJ1-1	NA	TGTGCCAGCAGTACCAACATGGGAGCCAAGGAAGCTTTCTTT	CASSTNMGAKEAFF
TRBV18	TRBD1	TRBJ1-1	NA	TGTGCCAGCTCAGCGGGACAGACGAACACTGAAGCTTTCTTT	CASSAGQTNTEAFF
TRBV19	NA	TRBJ1-5	NA	TGTGCCAGTAGTATAGCTACGTACGTAAGGGGGAATCAGCCCCAGCATTTT	CASSIATYVRGNQPQHF
TRBV2	TRBD1	TRBJ1-2	NA	TGTGCCAGCAGTACCGGACAGGGGGGATATGGCTACACCTTC	CASSTGQGGYGYTF
TRBV19	TRBD2	TRBJ2-3	NA	TGTGCCAGTAGTCCCCACCCCCCCGGGAGGGCCGAAGATACGCAGTATTTT	CASSPHPPGRAEDTQYF
TRBV11-3	TRBD2	TRBJ2-2	NA	TGTGCCAGCAGCTTACACGCGGGAGCCACCGGGGAGCTGTTTTTT	CASSLHAGATGELFF
TRBV5-1	NA	TRBJ2-4	few	TGCGCCAGCAGATCGACAGGAGAAGGAAACATTCAGTACTTC	CASRSTGEGNIQYF
TRBV7-9	NA	TRBJ2-1	few	TGTGCCAGCAGCAAATTCGAGGAGCAGTTCTTC	CASSKFEEQFF
TRBV7-8	NA	TRBJ2-5	NA	TGTGCCAGCAGCCCCATGTTAGGGGCTGGAGAGACCCAGTACTTC	CASSPMLGAGETQYF
TRBV6-5	TRBD2	TRBJ2-7	NA	TGTGCCAGCAGTTCCCGACTAGCGGTCAGCTCCTACGAGCAGTACTTC	CASSSRLAVSSYEQYF
TRBV25-1	NA	TRBJ1-2	few	TGTGCCAGCAGTGACCAACGACAAGCCGATTCCTATGGCTACACCTTC	CASSDQRQADSYGYTF
TRBV5-4	NA	TRBJ2-2	NA	TGTGCCAGCAGCTTGGCAGGGGGGTACACCGGGGAGCTGTTTTTT	CASSLAGGYTGELFF
TRBV28	TRBD2	TRBJ2-5	NA	TGTGCCAGCAGTTTGCTCCCCGAGACTAGCGGGAGGAAAGAGACCCAGTACTTC	CASSLLPETSGRKETQYF
TRBV19	NA	TRBJ2-4	NA	TGTGCCAGTGCAGGAAAAAACATTCAGTACTTC	CASAGKNIQYF
TRBV28	NA	TRBJ2-1	NA	TGTGCCAGCAGGCCCACCTGGGGTAACCTCAATGAGCAGTTCTTC	CASRPTWGNLNEQFF
TRBV30	NA	TRBJ2-1	NA	TGTGCCTGGAGTCCCTACAGGGTTGGTGAGCAGTTCTTC	CAWSPYRVGEQFF
TRBV7-6	NA	TRBJ2-2	NA	TGTGCCAGCAGCCCTAGAACGGCCGGGGAGCTGTTTTTT	CASSPRTAGELFF
TRBV7-6	NA	TRBJ1-1	NA	TGTGCCAGCAGCCAACAAAGGGTGAACACTGAAGCTTTCTTT	CASSQQRVNTEAFF
TRBV30	NA	TRBJ1-3	NA	TGTGCCTGGAATTGGGGGACACTTTCTTCTGGAAACACCATATATTTT	CAWNWGTLSSGNTIYF
TRBV4-2	NA	TRBJ2-3	NA	TGTGCCAGCAGCCAACATCAGGGGCGCGCAGGGGATACGCAGTATTTT	CASSQHQGRAGDTQYF
TRBV29-1	TRBD1	TRBJ2-2	NA	TGCAGCGTTGGGGGACAGGGGGCCGGGGAGCTGTTTTTT	CSVGGQGAGELFF
TRBV7-2	NA	TRBJ1-1	NA	TGTGCCAGCAGCCCCGGGGTGGTTTTGGCTGAAGCTTTCTTT	CASSPGVVLAEAFF
TRBV18	NA	TRBJ1-1	NA	TGTGCCAGCTCACCAGTTCAGGGGAGGAACACTGAAGCTTTCTTT	CASSPVQGRNTEAFF
TRBV4-1	TRBD2	TRBJ2-1	NA	TGCGCCAGCACTGGACTAGGGTCCGTACACAATGAGCAGTTCTTC	CASTGLGSVHNEQFF
TRBV29-1	NA	TRBJ2-7	few	TGCAGCTCCGGCGAGAGGGGCGCCTTAGGGGAGCAGTACTTC	CSSGERGALGEQYF
TRBV5-1	TRBD1	TRBJ1-1	NA	TGCGCCAGCAGCGGGACAGCGAACACTGAAGCTTTCTTT	CASSGTANTEAFF
TRBV7-2	NA	TRBJ2-3	NA	TGTGCCAGCAGCCCTGGACATAGCACAGATACGCAGTATTTT	CASSPGHSTDTQYF
TRBV28	TRBD1	TRBJ1-2	NA	TGTGCCAGCAGTCGATCAGGGGGAGACTATGGCTACACCTTC	CASSRSGGDYGYTF
TRBV2	NA	TRBJ2-2	NA	TGTGCCAGCAGTGAAGCCTCGGGCAGGGGGGCCGGGGAGCTGTTTTTT	CASSEASGRGAGELFF
TRBV7-9	NA	TRBJ1-1	few	TGTGCCAGCAGCTTGGATGTGAACACTGAAGCTTTCTTT	CASSLDVNTEAFF
TRBV7-2	NA	TRBJ1-4	NA	TGTGCCAGCAGCGAGAAGTCACGATCAACTAATGAAAAACTGTTTTTT	CASSEKSRSTNEKLFF
TRBV9	TRBD2	TRBJ2-7	NA	TGTGCCAGCAGCGTGGGAGCGGGAGCCTACGAGCAGTACTTC	CASSVGAGAYEQYF
TRBV10-3	TRBD2	TRBJ2-5	NA	TGTGCCATCAGTGTACCGGGACTAGCGGGAGTCGGGGAGACCCAGTACTTC	CAISVPGLAGVGETQYF
TRBV2	TRBD1	TRBJ2-1	NA	TGTGCCAGCGGCGACAGGGGGATTTTATACAATGAGCAGTTCTTC	CASGDRGILYNEQFF
TRBV11-2	TRBD2	TRBJ2-1	NA	TGTGCCAGCAGACCCATAGCGGGAACTTACAATGAGCAGTTCTTC	CASRPIAGTYNEQFF
TRBV5-6	NA	TRBJ1-2	NA	TGTGCCAGCAGCTTTAGTAGGGCAGGCGAACTCTTC	CASSFSRAGELF
TRBV7-9	NA	TRBJ2-3	once	TGTGCCAGCAGCCCCGGAGGGGGGCGCCTAGATACGCAGTATTTT	CASSPGGGRLDTQYF
TRBV10-3	NA	TRBJ2-1	NA	TGTGCCATCACCGCGACTAGCTCCTACAATGAGCAGTTCTTC	CAITATSSYNEQFF